This TCR beta chain stems from a study of early T cells in non-severe SARS-CoV-2 infection (dated by TCRdb to the early 2020s). Notes on the research overall: Because TCR sequencing relied on bulk RNA taken from unsorted whole blood, pairing of alpha and beta chains was not possible. General study outcomes and caveats: Matching against VDJdb was skewed toward anti-spike CD8 responses, likely underestimated virus-specific expansions, and missed private and CD4 specificities.

Libraries were prepared through 5' RACE. The run used a NextSeq 500. To correct for sequencing error and PCR bias, the TCR library protocol tagged individual cDNA molecules with unique molecular identifiers. Sequencing covered both TCR alpha and beta chains, and within each sample the abundances of alpha and beta sequences were tightly co-correlated. Per the source publication's procedure: Decombinator V4 was used to annotate TCR sequences for V gene, J gene and CDR3. Expanded TCRs were defined as changing significantly between any two time points under a Poisson model with p below 0.0001. TCR abundances were normalised to the total number of TCRs sequenced in each sample and reported as counts per million. MAIT TCRs were defined by TRAV1-2 paired with TRAJ12, TRAJ20 or TRAJ33, and iNKT TCRs by TRAV10 paired with TRAJ18. VDJdb, accessed on 1 November 2021, was searched for TCRs annotated for CMV, EBV and SARS-CoV-2, and TCRs annotated for more than one antigen were excluded. The raw public data were reprocessed by TCRdb itself: fastp quality trimming at Q25, MiXCR clonotype calling, in-frame beta chains only. Each entry is one CDR3 protein sequence, shown with its most common DNA and genes. The V and J calls were not made by the authors but by TCRdb's processing. Here the sample has about 80,000 distinct CDR3 sequences; roughly 12% occur a single time. Jointly, the top ten make up 2.6% of the sample.

This clonotype occurred many times. The clone's antigen remains unknown. No per-base quality is available; no much larger clone lies one base away. A case-control design nested within a healthcare worker cohort in London, UK, was used, with weekly nasopharyngeal swab PCR tests and blood sampling performed. Healthcare workers were recruited between 23 and 31 March 2020, during the week of the UK lockdown, and were followed weekly for up to roughly 15 weeks. The CDR1 and CDR2 encoded by the germline V gene are LGHNA and YNFKEQ. Measured from the cysteine to the phenylalanine, the CDR3 is 17 residues long. Left in the record is the CDR3 DNA by itself, 51 bases read in frame from the first base. Clipping removes 0 bases from V and 3 bases from J, with 9 as the unmatched junction base count.

The receptor was derived from an adult who was a healthcare worker with PCR-confirmed SARS-CoV-2 infection or an uninfected control (not recorded which). The rearranged chain carries TRBV4-2 and TRBJ1-1, with 8 central nucleotides matching TRBD1. The specimen was whole blood. CDR3 reads: CASSQDRDRQGDTEAFF. The sequence in DNA is TGTGCCAGCAGCCAAGACCGGGACAGGCAGGGGGACACTGAAGCTTTCTTT.